This T cell receptor (beta chain) was identified during a study of T cell repertoires in cytomegalovirus infection (dated by TCRdb to the late 2010s). With respect to the entire study: Donor HLA type was relevant to the analysis, because carriage of CMV infection together with the matching HLA type was indicated by public TCR beta signatures.

The instrument given in TCRdb is Illumina HiSeq 1500. Clones were called with MiXCR by TCRdb after fastp trimmed the public reads at Q25, and only in-frame beta chains were retained. Each entry merges the rows of one CDR3 protein and shows their most common DNA and genes. For this sample the table gives under 600,000 distinct CDR3 sequences, of which about 15% were detected only once. About 24% of the sample lies in the top ten. Cut back by 6 bases and 1 base, the V and J ends lie 13 bases apart. The CDR3 goes from the cysteine to the phenylalanine over 13 residues. Of all the DNA, just the CDR3 is kept, 39 bases in frame from base 1. CDR1 and CDR2, per the germline V gene (reference sequence), are DFQATT and SNEGSKA. The study at large found these results: In both this cohort and an independent roughly 330-donor cohort, the cumulative frequency of public TCR beta family members distinguished carriers of CMV infection plus the relevant HLA type. The ex vivo response was dominated by HLA-C-restricted CMV-specific TCR beta clonotypes, which also provided the single most frequent clonotype in two of eight donors.

Notes on this clonotype: Its target antigen remains unknown. No quality values exist for individual bases; no much larger clone is one base distant.

Material for sequencing was CD8+ T cells from PBMCs. This sequence uses TRBV20-1 and TRBJ2-7; no D gene call is confident. The sequence was obtained from a human donor in good health (CMV status not recorded). Some clones in this sample may be carry-over from other donors' samples. The bases read TGCAGTGCCGAGCCGGCGGAATCCTACGAGCAGTACTTC. Its protein reads: CSAEPAESYEQYF.